The next 10 T cell receptor beta chains were all read from a single sample in a study of T cells in Graves' hyperthyroidism and ophthalmopathy. Template material for amplifying TCR beta CDR3 regions consisted of RNA transcripts. Carried out on the TCR CDR3, a first-round RT-PCR used the HTBI primer set. TCRdb re-derived calls from the multiplex PCR reads in MiXCR, one entry per CDR3 protein. In the table there are hundreds of thousands of distinct CDR3 sequences, 13% to 15% of which are singletons. The specimen sequenced was blood. The source is a woman aged 18-30 years with Graves' hyperthyroidism.

V usage is TRBV12-3 or TRBV12-4 and J usage is TRBJ1-3, with 10 bases matching TRBD1. The V segment lost 6 bases and the J segment 1 base; nucleotides outside the gene matches: 15. The CDR3 has 19 residues. CDR3 coding DNA: TGTGCCAGCAGCCGCCGGGACAGGGGAATAAGACCTTCTGGAAACACCATATATTTT. Translating it yields CASSRRDRGIRPSGNTIYF.

In this sample, this clonotype turned up many times. This chain uses TRBV18 with TRBJ1-1; D not certain. There are 16 residues in the CDR3. The germline CDR1 and CDR2 sequences are KGHSH and LQKENI. V was clipped by 2 bases and J by 3 bases, with 16 bases between them. CDR3 sequence reads: CASSPSSYTYYTEAFF. In DNA form, the CDR3 reads TGTGCCAGCTCACCATCTTCGTACACATACTACACTGAAGCTTTCTTT.

The sample holds a few counts of this clonotype. The rearrangement uses TRBV19 and TRBJ2-1, with 7 bases aligning to TRBD2. Trimming cost V 5 bases and J 1 base; bases outside gene matches: 14. The CDR3 sequence is 18 residues long. Germline CDR1 reads LNHDA; CDR2 reads SQIVND (reference sequence). The CDR3 loop reads CASSPPPHKAGSYNEQFF. CDR3 coding DNA: TGTGCCAGTAGTCCCCCCCCCCACAAAGCGGGATCCTACAATGAGCAGTTCTTC.

This clonotype has at least ten counts. The rearrangement links TRBV7-9 to TRBJ1-4, with D perhaps TRBD1 (5 bases). The germline V gene encodes CDR1 SEHNR and CDR2 FQNEAQ (reference sequence). V lost 0 bases and J lost 7, with 12 bases in between. The CDR3 contains 15 residues. CDR3 DNA: TGTGCCAGCAGCTTAGCAGGTGCCGGGGGTGAAAAACTGTTTTTT. This gives the protein CASSLAGAGGEKLFF.

This clonotype turned up a few times. This chain connects TRBV6-5 to TRBJ1-1; D is possibly TRBD1 (6 bases). Trimming stripped 2 bases from V and 6 bases from J, with 16 bases between. This CDR3 has 15 residues. Germline assignment: CDR1 MNHEY and CDR2 SVGAGI. The CDR3 reads CASSYGDNLSSEAFF. The CDR3 DNA reads as TGTGCCAGCAGTTACGGGGACAATCTAAGCTCTGAAGCTTTCTTT.

This clonotype has ten or more counts. The chain employs TRBV28 and TRBJ2-7; no definite D call. There are 14 residues in the CDR3. Trimming took off 2 bases at V and 4 bases at J, with 12 bases between the two ends. The V gene's germline CDR1 is MDHEN and CDR2 SYDVKM. DNA for the CDR3: TGTGCCAGCAGTTTACTACCCCTCGGATACGAGCAGTACTTC. Protein: CASSLLPLGYEQYF.

This clonotype was counted ten times or more. This sequence joins TRBV7-2 and TRBJ2-3; the match to TRBD1 covers 7 bases. CDR1 and CDR2 (germline): SGHTA, FQGNSA. This CDR3 is 16 amino acids long. V trimming: 1 base; J trimming: 0 bases; junction bases outside the gene matches: 4. The CDR3 bases are TGTGCCAGCAGCTTAGAGGGGGCAGTTAGCACAGATACGCAGTATTTT. Translating gives CASSLEGAVSTDTQYF.

V usage is TRBV30 and J usage is TRBJ2-1; D is undetermined. The germline V gene encodes CDR1 GTSNPN and CDR2 SVGIG (reference sequence). The CDR3 extends over 13 amino acids. The V end lost 6 bases, the J end lost 0 bases, and 9 bases lay between the germline ends. The CDR3 reads CACAVSSYNEQFF. The DNA of the CDR3 is TGTGCCTGCGCAGTTAGCTCCTACAATGAGCAGTTCTTC.

This clonotype was counted at least ten times. This sequence joins TRBV7-6 and TRBJ2-1; TRBD1 matches at 12 bases. The CDR3 runs 16 residues. Germline V CDR1 and CDR2: SGHVS, FNYEAQ. Unmatched junction bases numbered 8, after V lost 5 bases and J lost 6 bases. CDR3 nucleotide sequence: TGTGCCAGCAGCGAGGCCGGGACAGGGGGCATCAATGAGCAGTTCTTC. Translating gives CASSEAGTGGINEQFF.

This clonotype was picked up many times. The genes are TRBV4-1 and TRBJ2-7, with D possibly being TRBD1 (5 bases). The V end was cut by 4 bases, the J end by 3 bases, with 19 bases between. CDR3 length: 16 amino acids. Germline lookup yields CDR1 MGHRA and CDR2 YSYEKL. The CDR3: CASSPNRGVPVYEQYF. The CDR3 nucleotides read TGCGCCAGCAGCCCTAATAGGGGTGTTCCCGTCTACGAGCAGTACTTC.